This T cell receptor beta chain is from a study of blood T cell repertoires in COVID-19. For the study at large: Italy, Spain and the United States were the sources of the convalescent and acute COVID-19 samples. PBMCs, B-cell-depleted T cells, or T cells were the source of the cDNA or gDNA that made up the material.

Recruitment covered about 25 US areas and drew participants whose ages spanned roughly 18 to 89 years. Cohort assignment relied on participant-reported clinical history. TCRdb keeps only in-frame clones here, not all; method: immunoSEQ multiplex PCR. This sample yields a few hundred thousand clones, of which 82% are seen a single time; roughly 3.5% belongs to the top ten. The receptor was derived from a woman in her fifties or sixties who had recovered from COVID-19. The sample comprised PBMCs or T cells enriched from blood (not recorded which).

The CDR3 DNA is TGCGCCAGCAGCTTCCAGGGAGAGGGAGGGGAAAAACTGTTTTTT. It codes for CASSFQGEGGEKLFF. This chain links TRBV5-1 with TRBJ1-4, with D tentatively TRBD1 (5 bases). CDR3 size: 15 residues. The germline V gene has CDR1 SGHRS and CDR2 YFSETQ. V lost 2 bases, J lost 8 bases, and 16 bases lay in between.